This record covers a single T cell receptor beta chain. The antigen is not known. The data were taken from a study of breast tumors, draining lymph nodes, adjacent tissues. General observations from the study: Tumor T cell lymph node origin was a supported hypothesis, not proven. Tumor and nontumor repertoires were significantly more similar in luminal-like than in basal-like breast cancer. Data fit most tumor T cells coming from lymph node, expanding in tumor. Tumor repertoires ranked between lymph nodes and nontumor tissue in diversity, with V and J gene preferences.

Between the trimmed V and J ends, which lost 3 bases and 5 bases, there was a span of 11 bases. In germline, CDR1 is WSHSY, CDR2 SAAADI. This CDR3 spans 13 amino acids. In TCRdb, the multiplex PCR reads were re-called with MiXCR into one record per CDR3 protein. The profile shows about 22,000 distinct CDR3 sequences, 45% to 75% of them singletons. The gene calls are TRBV10-2 and TRBJ2-7; D possibly corresponds to TRBD2 (6 bases). Source material: breast tumor tissue. This TCR came from a female donor with breast cancer. Some clones in this sample may be carry-over from other donors' samples. The chain's CDR3 is CASSERLGHEQYF. The DNA of the CDR3 is TGCGCCAGCAGTGAAAGACTAGGCCACGAGCAGTACTTC.